This TCR beta chain comes out of a study of blood T cell repertoires in COVID-19. Study summary: T cells, B-cell-depleted T cells, or PBMCs provided the cDNA or gDNA that served as material.

This clone was recorded once. Germline V CDR1 and CDR2: KGHSH, LQKENI. Germline trimming cut 3 bases from V and 6 bases from J; bases unmatched to any gene: 12. This CDR3 region has 16 residues. The assay was immunoSEQ multiplex PCR, and TCRdb's table has in-frame clones only and misses some. The sample lists over 300,000 clones; roughly 90% were seen once. Participants' reported clinical history set cohort assignment. The chain uses TRBV18 and TRBJ2-7; 9 bases fit TRBD2. Sequencing was carried out using PBMCs or T cells enriched from blood (not recorded which). This TCR came from a woman aged 25 to 39 with acute COVID-19. The CDR3 DNA is TGTGCCAGCTCACCCCGCGGGGGGGCGTCTCCGGGCGAGCAGTACTTC. Translated, it gives CASSPRGGASPGEQYF. Based on the CDR3 plus reference TRBV18 and TRBJ2-7, the full variable domain is NAGVMQNPRHLVRRRGQEARLRCSPMKGHSHVYWYRQLPEEGLKFMVYLQKENIIDESGMPKERFSAEFPKEGPSILRIQQVVRGDSAAYFCASSPRGGASPGEQYFGPGTRLTVT.